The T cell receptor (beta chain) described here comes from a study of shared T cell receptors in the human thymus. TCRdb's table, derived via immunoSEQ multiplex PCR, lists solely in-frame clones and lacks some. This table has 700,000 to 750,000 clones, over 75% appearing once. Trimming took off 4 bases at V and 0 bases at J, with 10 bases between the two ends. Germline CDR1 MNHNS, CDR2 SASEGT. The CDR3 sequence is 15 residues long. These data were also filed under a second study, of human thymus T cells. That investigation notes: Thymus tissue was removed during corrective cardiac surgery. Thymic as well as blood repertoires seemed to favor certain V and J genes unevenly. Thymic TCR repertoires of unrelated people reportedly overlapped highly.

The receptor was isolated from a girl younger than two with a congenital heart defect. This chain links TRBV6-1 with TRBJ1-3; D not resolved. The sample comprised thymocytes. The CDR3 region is CASSVGGPSGNTIYF. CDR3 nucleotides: TGTGCCAGCAGTGTGGGCGGGCCCTCTGGAAACACCATATATTTT.